These 18 T cell receptor beta chains came from one sample sequenced in a study of T cell responses to AZD1222 COVID-19 vaccine. The repertoire was sequenced with immunoSEQ multiplex PCR; TCRdb's copy has only in-frame clones and lacks some. There are over 150,000 clones in the sample; approximately 90% occur only once, and about 2.6% lies in the top ten. The sample in question was peripheral blood, obtained on day 0 of AZD1222 vaccination. Receptor source: an adult in good health.

The gene calls are TRBV3-1 (or the pseudogene TRBV3-2) and TRBJ2-1, with D perhaps matching TRBD1 or TRBD2 (7 bases each). Germline V gene data show CDR1 as LGHDT and CDR2 as YNNKEL (reference sequence). This CDR3 has 19 amino acids. V lost 0 bases, J lost 5 bases, and 23 bases lay in between. CDR3 coding DNA: TGTGCCAGCAGCCAAGATCTTTGGGGGGAGGGGGCGATGGACAATGAGCAGTTCTTC. Protein sequence: CASSQDLWGEGAMDNEQFF.

The chain couples TRBV5-1 to TRBJ1-1; 8 bases map to TRBD1. The CDR3 is 14 amino acids. Looked up from germline, CDR1 is SGHRS and CDR2 is YFSETQ. The V and J ends lost 1 base and 3 bases, in that order; junction bases with no gene match: 2. The CDR3 DNA follows: TGCGCCAGCAGCTTGCAGGGGGCGGACACTGAAGCTTTCTTT. It codes for CASSLQGADTEAFF.

The table lists this clone with a count of one. V usage is TRBV19 and J usage is TRBJ2-2; tentative D call: TRBD2 (6 bases). Germline V gene data show CDR1 as LNHDA and CDR2 as SQIVND (reference sequence). The CDR3 length is 14 residues. The V end lost 5 bases, the J end lost 3 bases, and 10 bases lay between the germline ends. The DNA of the CDR3 is TGTGCCAGTAGTCCCACGGGGGACACCGGGGAGCTGTTTTTT. This sequence encodes CASSPTGDTGELFF. Filled out from reference TRBV19 and TRBJ2-2, the complete variable domain reads DGGITQSPKYLFRKEGQNVTLSCEQNLNHDAMYWYRQDPGQGLRLIYYSQIVNDFQKGDIAEGYSVSREKKESFPLTVTSAQKNPTAFYLCASSPTGDTGELFFGEGSRLTVL.

The chain uses TRBV13 and TRBJ2-3; the match to TRBD2 covers 8 bases. The CDR3 consists of 14 residues. The V gene end was trimmed by 8 bases and the J gene end by 6 bases; junction bases not matched to a gene: 10. CDR1 and CDR2 (germline): PRHDT, FYEKMQ (reference sequence). CDR3 sequence: CASSGAGAPDTQYF. Here the CDR3 DNA reads TGTGCCAGCTCCGGAGCGGGGGCCCCGGATACGCAGTATTTT.

The chain joins TRBV19 to TRBJ1-1; D is unclear. V was shortened by 3 bases and J by 5 bases, with 13 bases between the two germline ends. Germline V gene lookup returns CDR1 LNHDA and CDR2 SQIVND (reference sequence). This CDR3 contains 14 residues. The CDR3 loop reads CASSIGYSRTEAFF. In DNA, the CDR3 is TGTGCCAGTAGTATTGGGTACTCCAGGACTGAAGCTTTCTTT.

The chain recombines TRBV19 with TRBJ1-1, with 10 bases fitting TRBD1. From germline, CDR1 is LNHDA and CDR2 SQIVND (reference sequence). This CDR3 contains 14 residues. Trimming took 3 bases from V and 4 from J; bases not matched to a gene: 2. CDR3 in DNA: TGTGCCAGTAGTATCCGGACAGGGGGCACTGAAGCTTTCTTT. Its translation: CASSIRTGGTEAFF.

The chain links TRBV3-1 (or the pseudogene TRBV3-2) to TRBJ1-2, with D unresolved. Germline V lookup: CDR1 LGHDT, CDR2 YNNKEL (reference sequence). V was trimmed by 0 bases and J by 7 bases, leaving 9 bases between them. This CDR3 is 13 amino acids long. CDR3 nucleotide sequence: TGTGCCAGCAGCCAAGAAACTAAACGTGGCTACACCTTC. Translating it yields CASSQETKRGYTF.

CDR3 DNA: TGTGCTAGTGGTTTGGTACAAGCCAGTAATTCACCCCTCCACTTT. Translated: CASGLVQASNSPLHF. This chain joins TRBV12-5 and TRBJ1-6; unclear D gene. Germline CDR1 reads LGHNT; CDR2 reads FRNRAP. The CDR3 runs to 15 residues. V was clipped by 0 bases and J by 6 bases, with 9 bases between them.

This chain connects TRBV27 to TRBJ1-5; D is possibly TRBD1 (5 bases). CDR1 and CDR2 (germline): MNHEY, SMNVEV (reference sequence). V was clipped by 6 bases and J by 6 bases, with 18 bases between them. This CDR3 has 15 residues. The CDR3 sequence is CASRRGQGWGQPQHF. The CDR3 DNA sequence: TGTGCCAGCAGACGGGGCCAGGGATGGGGTCAGCCCCAGCATTTT.

Concerning this clone itself: A read error may produce the germline difference seen at one junction end. The V and J genes are TRBV4-3 and TRBJ2-2; perhaps D is TRBD1 or TRBD2 (5 bases each). The CDR3 length is 16 residues. Germline CDR1 and CDR2: LGHNA and YSLEER. Written as DNA, the CDR3 is TGCGCCAGCAGCCAAGATAGGACGGTTCCCACCGGGGCGCTGTTTTTT. Protein product: CASSQDRTVPTGALFF.

The V gene is TRBV21-1, the J gene TRBJ2-4; TRBD1 was called by the table and not checked on the DNA. TRBV21-1 is shown as a pseudogene. The CDR3 sequence is 18 residues long. CDR3 coding DNA: TGTGCCAGCAGACCTAAACAGGGGATAGGTGTAGCCAAAAACATTCAGTACTTC. It specifies CASRPKQGIGVAKNIQYF.

The chain is built from TRBV5-1 and TRBJ1-1; D gene ambiguous. CDR1 SGHRS and CDR2 YFSETQ come from the germline V gene. The CDR3 sequence is 14 residues long. The ends were cut back, 0 bases at V and 0 bases at J, with 6 bases in the middle. The CDR3 reads CASSLADLNTEAFF. The CDR3 DNA sequence: TGCGCCAGCAGCTTGGCTGACCTGAACACTGAAGCTTTCTTT.

The J gene is TRBJ1-2, the V gene TRBV30; D possibly corresponds to TRBD1 (5 bases). The V end was cut by 5 bases, the J end by 4 bases, with 14 bases between. The CDR3 loop spans 13 amino acids. Germline CDR1 and CDR2: GTSNPN and SVGIG (reference sequence). The DNA of the CDR3 is TGTGCCTGGGAGAGGGGATCTCCCTATGGCTACACCTTC. Translating it yields CAWERGSPYGYTF.

The DNA of the CDR3 is TGTGCCAGCAGCTTAGACAGGGGGCGAACTAATGAAAAACTGTTTTTT. Protein product: CASSLDRGRTNEKLFF. The chain combines TRBV5-6 with TRBJ1-4, with 10 bases fitting TRBD1. Germline-derived CDR1 and CDR2 are SGHDT and YYEEEE. V gave up 2 bases and J gave up 1 base; unmatched junction bases: 2. This CDR3 spans 16 amino acids.

This clone has just one count. The chain carries TRBV19 and TRBJ1-2; TRBD1 matches 7 bases. Per the germline V gene, CDR1 is LNHDA and CDR2 is SQIVND (reference sequence). J was trimmed by 2 bases and V by 5 bases; bases with no gene match: 8. The length of the CDR3 is 15 residues. Here the CDR3 DNA reads TGTGCCAGTAGTTACGGGACAGTGCCAAACTATGGCTACACCTTC. Protein product: CASSYGTVPNYGYTF.

V is TRBV7-3 and J is TRBJ1-1, with D unresolved. Deletions cut 5 bases from V and 0 bases from J, with 16 bases between. The CDR3 runs to 16 residues. CDR1 and CDR2 (germline): SGHTA, FQGTGA. This CDR3 is CASSAEPQVLNTEAFF. The CDR3 DNA follows: TGTGCCAGCAGCGCCGAGCCCCAGGTTTTGAACACTGAAGCTTTCTTT.

The rearrangement uses TRBV5-4 and TRBJ2-3; perhaps TRBD2 as D (7 bases). Germline assignment: CDR1 SGHNT and CDR2 YYREEE (reference sequence). Trimming took off 0 bases at V and 4 bases at J, with 15 bases between the two ends. The CDR3 contains 16 residues. The DNA for the CDR3 is TGTGCCAGCAGCTTGGGGACTAGGGGGGGAGCAGATACGCAGTATTTT. This encodes CASSLGTRGGADTQYF.

The rearrangement links TRBV5-1 to TRBJ1-2, with 7 bases matching TRBD1. From germline, CDR1 is SGHRS and CDR2 YFSETQ. The CDR3 is 14 residues long. V lost 1 base, J lost 5 bases, and 5 bases stayed unmatched. DNA of the CDR3: TGCGCCAGCAGCTTGTCCGGACAGGATTATGGCTACACCTTC. Its translation is CASSLSGQDYGYTF.